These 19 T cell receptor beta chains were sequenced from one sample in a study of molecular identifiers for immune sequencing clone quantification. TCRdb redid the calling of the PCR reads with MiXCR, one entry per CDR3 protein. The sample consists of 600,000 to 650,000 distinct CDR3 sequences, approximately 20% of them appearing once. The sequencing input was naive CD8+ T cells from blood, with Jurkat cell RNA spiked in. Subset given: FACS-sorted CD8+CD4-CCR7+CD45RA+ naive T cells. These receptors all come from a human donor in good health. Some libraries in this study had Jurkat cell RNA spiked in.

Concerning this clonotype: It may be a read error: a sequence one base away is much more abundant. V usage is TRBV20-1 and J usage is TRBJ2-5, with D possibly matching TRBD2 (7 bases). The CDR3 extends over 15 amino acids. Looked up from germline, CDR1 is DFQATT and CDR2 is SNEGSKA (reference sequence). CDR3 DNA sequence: TGCAGTGCTAGAGATGGATTAGGCGGGGGCAAGACCCAGCACTTC. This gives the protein CSARDGLGGGKTQHF.

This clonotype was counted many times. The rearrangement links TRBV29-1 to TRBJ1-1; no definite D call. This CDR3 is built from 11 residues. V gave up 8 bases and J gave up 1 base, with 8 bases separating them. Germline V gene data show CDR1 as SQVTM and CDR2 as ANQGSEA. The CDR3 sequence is CSWSWNTEAFF. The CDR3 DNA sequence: TGCAGCTGGAGCTGGAACACTGAAGCTTTCTTT.

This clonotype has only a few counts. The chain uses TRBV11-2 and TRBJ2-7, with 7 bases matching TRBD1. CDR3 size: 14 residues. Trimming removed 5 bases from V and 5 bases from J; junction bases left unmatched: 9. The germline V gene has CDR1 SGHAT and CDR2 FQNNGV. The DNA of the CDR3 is TGTGCCAGCAGCATATCGACAGGGTTCGACGAGCAGTACTTC. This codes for CASSISTGFDEQYF.

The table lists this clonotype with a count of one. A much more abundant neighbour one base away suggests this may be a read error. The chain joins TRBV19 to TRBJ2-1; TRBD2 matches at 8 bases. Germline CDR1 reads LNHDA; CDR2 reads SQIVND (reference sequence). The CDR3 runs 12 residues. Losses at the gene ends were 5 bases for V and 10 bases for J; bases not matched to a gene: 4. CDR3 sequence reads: CASSPLAEEQFF. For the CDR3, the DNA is TGTGCCAGTAGTCCACTAGCGGAGGAGCAGTTCTTC.

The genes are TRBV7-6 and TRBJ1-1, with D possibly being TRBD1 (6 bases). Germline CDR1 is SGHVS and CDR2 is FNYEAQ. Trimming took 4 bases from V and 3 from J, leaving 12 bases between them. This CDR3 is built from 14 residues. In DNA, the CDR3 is TGTGCCAGCAGCTCCTGGACAGTGTACACTGAAGCTTTCTTT. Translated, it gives CASSSWTVYTEAFF. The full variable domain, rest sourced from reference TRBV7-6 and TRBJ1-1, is GAGVSQSPRYKVTKRGQDVALRCDPISGHVSLYWYRQALGQGPEFLTYFNYEAQQDKSGLPNDRFSAERPEGSISTLTIQRTEQRDSAMYRCASSSWTVYTEAFFGQGTRLTVV.

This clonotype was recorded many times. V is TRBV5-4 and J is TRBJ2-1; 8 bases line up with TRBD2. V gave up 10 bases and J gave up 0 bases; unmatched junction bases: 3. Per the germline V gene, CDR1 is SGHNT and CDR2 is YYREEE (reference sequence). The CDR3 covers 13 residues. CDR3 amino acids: CAWRGDSYNEQFF. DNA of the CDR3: TGTGCCTGGCGGGGGGACTCCTACAATGAGCAGTTCTTC.

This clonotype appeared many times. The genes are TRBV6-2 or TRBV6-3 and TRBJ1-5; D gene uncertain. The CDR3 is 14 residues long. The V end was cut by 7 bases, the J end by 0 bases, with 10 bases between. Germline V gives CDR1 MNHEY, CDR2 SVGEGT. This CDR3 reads CASTSVNSNQPQHF. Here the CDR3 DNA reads TGTGCCAGCACATCAGTGAATAGCAATCAGCCCCAGCATTTT.

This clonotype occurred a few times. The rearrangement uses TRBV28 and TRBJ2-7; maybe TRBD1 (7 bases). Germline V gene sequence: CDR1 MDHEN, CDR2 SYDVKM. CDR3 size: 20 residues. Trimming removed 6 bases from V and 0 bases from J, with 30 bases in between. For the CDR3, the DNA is TGTGCCAGCAGAACCCAGGACAGGACTAAAGGAGATGGGCCCTCCTACGAGCAGTACTTC. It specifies CASRTQDRTKGDGPSYEQYF.

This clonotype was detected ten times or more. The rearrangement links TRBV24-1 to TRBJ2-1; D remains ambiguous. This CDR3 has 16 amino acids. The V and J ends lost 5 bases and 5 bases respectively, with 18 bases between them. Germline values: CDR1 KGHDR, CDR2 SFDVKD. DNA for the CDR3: TGTGCCACCAGTGGGTTTTCAGAAAGACCTAACAATGAGCAGTTCTTC. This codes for CATSGFSERPNNEQFF.

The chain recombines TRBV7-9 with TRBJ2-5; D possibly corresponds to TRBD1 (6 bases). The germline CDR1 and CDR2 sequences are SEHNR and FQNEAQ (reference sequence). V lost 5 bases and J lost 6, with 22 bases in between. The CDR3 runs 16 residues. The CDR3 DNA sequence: TGTGCCAGCAGCCCCCCCGGCCCGGCAGGGGTAAAGACCCAGTACTTC. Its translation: CASSPPGPAGVKTQYF.

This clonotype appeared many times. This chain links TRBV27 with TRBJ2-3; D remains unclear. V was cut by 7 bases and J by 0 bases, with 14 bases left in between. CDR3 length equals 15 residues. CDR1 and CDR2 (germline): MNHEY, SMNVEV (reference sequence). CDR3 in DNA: TGTGCCAGCAAAGGGCGCGTGGGTAGCACAGATACGCAGTATTTT. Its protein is CASKGRVGSTDTQYF.

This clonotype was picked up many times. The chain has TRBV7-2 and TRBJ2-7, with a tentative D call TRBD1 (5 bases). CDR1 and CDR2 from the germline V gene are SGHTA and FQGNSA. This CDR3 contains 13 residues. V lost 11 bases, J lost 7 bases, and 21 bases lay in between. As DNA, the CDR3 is TGTGCCGTCCCCGGTAGGGGAAGGCTGGAGCAGTACTTC. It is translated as CAVPGRGRLEQYF.

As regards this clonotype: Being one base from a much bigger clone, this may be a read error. CDR3 sequence (DNA): TGTGCCAGCAGTTACGAGAACTATGAGCAGTTCTTC. It translates to CASSYENYEQFF. V usage is TRBV6-2 or TRBV6-3 and J usage is TRBJ2-1; D uncertain. The CDR3 consists of 12 residues. Trimming cost V 2 bases and J 8 bases, with 7 bases left between them. CDR1 MNHEY and CDR2 SVGEGT come from the germline V gene.

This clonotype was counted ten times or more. The CDR3 coding sequence is TGTGCCAGCAGCTCCCGTACGGGACAGGGGACAGATACGCAGTATTTT. It translates to CASSSRTGQGTDTQYF. J is TRBJ2-3 and V is TRBV11-2; TRBD1 matches 10 bases. The ends lost 4 bases at V and 3 bases at J; junction bases unmatched: 7. CDR1 and CDR2 from the germline V gene are SGHAT and FQNNGV. The CDR3 sequence is 16 residues long.

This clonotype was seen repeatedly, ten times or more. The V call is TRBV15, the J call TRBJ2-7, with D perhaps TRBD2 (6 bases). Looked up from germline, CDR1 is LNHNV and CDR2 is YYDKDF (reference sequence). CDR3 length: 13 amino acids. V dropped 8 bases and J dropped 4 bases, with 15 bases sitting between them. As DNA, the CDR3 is TGTGCCACCCACGGGGGAGGCGCGTACGAGCAGTACTTC. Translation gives CATHGGGAYEQYF.

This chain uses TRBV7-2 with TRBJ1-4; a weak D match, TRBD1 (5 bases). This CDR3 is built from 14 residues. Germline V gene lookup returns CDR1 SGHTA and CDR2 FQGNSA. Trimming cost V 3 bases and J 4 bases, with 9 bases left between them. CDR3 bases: TGTGCCAGCAGCTTCAGTGACAGTAATGAAAAACTGTTTTTT. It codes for CASSFSDSNEKLFF.

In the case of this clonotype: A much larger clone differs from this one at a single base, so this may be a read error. For the CDR3, the DNA is TGTGCCAGCAGCCCAGGAGGAAAACTGTCTTTT. The encoded protein is CASSPGGKLSF. This rearrangement joins TRBV7-9 to TRBJ1-4, with unresolved D. This CDR3 comprises 11 residues. Germline V gives CDR1 SEHNR, CDR2 FQNEAQ (reference sequence).

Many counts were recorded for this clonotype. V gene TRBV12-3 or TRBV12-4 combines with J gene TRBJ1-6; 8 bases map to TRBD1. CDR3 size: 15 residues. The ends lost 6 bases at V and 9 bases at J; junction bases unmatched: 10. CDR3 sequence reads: CASSFTGQGGSPLHF. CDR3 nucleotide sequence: TGTGCCAGCAGCTTTACTGGACAGGGCGGTTCACCCCTCCACTTT.

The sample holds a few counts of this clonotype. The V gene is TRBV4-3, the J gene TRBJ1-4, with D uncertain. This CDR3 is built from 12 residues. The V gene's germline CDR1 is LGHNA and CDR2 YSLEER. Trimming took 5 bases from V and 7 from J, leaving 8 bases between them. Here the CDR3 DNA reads TGCGCCAGCAGCTGGGAAGGTGAAAAACTGTTTTTT. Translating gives CASSWEGEKLFF.